A selection of T cell receptor beta chains follows, all from one sample in a study of cytomegalovirus exposure and HLA in healthy donors. The table came from immunoSEQ multiplex PCR; TCRdb's copy has only in-frame clones and leaves some out. The sample includes approximately 190,000 clones, 82% of them seen just once. Sequencing was done on a sample of PBMCs. These receptors came from a woman aged 18-29 years in good health and CMV-seronegative. Both conserved end residues are part of each CDR3. D genes are given only for firm matches. Only some rows state a clone size, as once, few, many or a class for expanded clones.

CDR3 protein: CATRGGPGQPQHF; CDR3 DNA: TGTGCCACCCGGGGGGGGCCCGGGCAGCCCCAGCATTTT; clone size: NA; D gene: NA; V gene: TRBV25-1; J gene: TRBJ1-5
CDR3 protein: CASSTSRPGPDTQYF; CDR3 DNA: TGTGCCAGCAGTACGAGCCGGCCAGGCCCAGATACGCAGTATTTT; clone size: NA; D gene: NA; V gene: TRBV6-5; J gene: TRBJ2-3
CDR3 protein: CASSPGQSNQPQHF; CDR3 DNA: TGTGCCAGCAGTCCGGGACAGAGCAATCAGCCCCAGCATTTT; clone size: NA; D gene: TRBD1; V gene: TRBV6-5; J gene: TRBJ1-5
CDR3 protein: CASSPIPQGARNEQYF; CDR3 DNA: TGTGCCAGTAGTCCAATCCCACAGGGGGCGCGGAACGAGCAGTACTTC; clone size: NA; D gene: TRBD1; V gene: TRBV19; J gene: TRBJ2-7
CDR3 protein: CASGLVLSGRAGGRRETQYF; CDR3 DNA: TGTGCTAGTGGTTTGGTACTTTCGGGTAGGGCGGGGGGGCGTCGGGAGACCCAGTACTTC; clone size: NA; D gene: TRBD2; V gene: TRBV12-5; J gene: TRBJ2-5
CDR3 protein: CASSEVTGTRVLTGELFF; CDR3 DNA: TGTGCCAGCAGTGAAGTAACGGGGACTCGCGTTTTAACCGGGGAGCTGTTTTTT; clone size: NA; D gene: NA; V gene: TRBV2; J gene: TRBJ2-2
CDR3 protein: CASSEPGGEAFF; CDR3 DNA: TGTGCCAGCAGCGAACCCGGGGGAGAAGCTTTCTTT; clone size: NA; D gene: NA; V gene: TRBV5-8; J gene: TRBJ1-1
CDR3 protein: CASSSRDRESYEQYF; CDR3 DNA: TGTGCCAGCAGCTCTAGGGACAGGGAGAGCTACGAGCAGTACTTC; clone size: NA; D gene: NA; V gene: TRBV12-1; J gene: TRBJ2-7
CDR3 protein: CASSESPGGNEQFF; CDR3 DNA: TGCGCCAGCAGTGAGTCCCCAGGGGGCAATGAGCAGTTCTTC; clone size: NA; D gene: TRBD1; V gene: TRBV10-1; J gene: TRBJ2-1
CDR3 protein: CSVGQGTKNGYTF; CDR3 DNA: TGCAGCGTGGGACAGGGGACCAAGAATGGCTACACCTTC; clone size: once; D gene: TRBD1; V gene: TRBV29-1; J gene: TRBJ1-2
CDR3 protein: CASSVGGGVETQYF; CDR3 DNA: TGTGCCAGCAGCGTAGGAGGGGGCGTTGAGACCCAGTACTTC; clone size: NA; D gene: TRBD1; V gene: TRBV9; J gene: TRBJ2-5
CDR3 protein: CASRGQVTPFSYEQYF; CDR3 DNA: TGTGCCAGCCGGGGACAGGTGACTCCGTTCTCCTACGAGCAGTACTTC; clone size: NA; D gene: TRBD1; V gene: TRBV7-2; J gene: TRBJ2-7
CDR3 protein: CASSKGSSYEQYF; CDR3 DNA: TGTGCCAGCAGTAAAGGGAGCTCCTACGAGCAGTACTTC; clone size: NA; D gene: NA; V gene: TRBV27; J gene: TRBJ2-7
CDR3 protein: CASSVDGETQYF; CDR3 DNA: TGTGCCAGCAGTGTCGACGGGGAGACCCAGTACTTC; clone size: NA; D gene: NA; V gene: TRBV6-1; J gene: TRBJ2-5
CDR3 protein: CASSRGLNEETQYF; CDR3 DNA: TGTGCCAGCAGCCGAGGACTCAATGAGGAGACCCAGTACTTC; clone size: NA; D gene: NA; V gene: TRBV6-1; J gene: TRBJ2-5
CDR3 protein: CASSAQGVGSEAFF; CDR3 DNA: TGTGCCAGCAGCGCACAGGGGGTTGGATCTGAAGCTTTCTTT; clone size: NA; D gene: TRBD1; V gene: TRBV9; J gene: TRBJ1-1
CDR3 protein: CASTLNSGRGGEQFF; CDR3 DNA: TGTGCCAGTACCCTGAATAGCGGGAGGGGAGGTGAGCAGTTCTTC; clone size: NA; D gene: TRBD2; V gene: TRBV19; J gene: TRBJ2-1
CDR3 protein: CASRLETGTGTEAFF; CDR3 DNA: TGTGCCAGCAGGTTAGAGACCGGGACAGGCACTGAAGCTTTCTTT; clone size: NA; D gene: TRBD1; V gene: TRBV2; J gene: TRBJ1-1
CDR3 protein: CAITDPGGGTEAFF; CDR3 DNA: TGTGCCATCACGGACCCGGGTGGAGGCACTGAAGCTTTCTTT; clone size: NA; D gene: NA; V gene: TRBV10-3; J gene: TRBJ1-1
CDR3 protein: CASSEMEGRHTEAFF; CDR3 DNA: TGCGCCAGCAGTGAGATGGAGGGGAGGCACACTGAAGCTTTCTTT; clone size: NA; D gene: NA; V gene: TRBV10-2; J gene: TRBJ1-1
CDR3 protein: CASSFKTDNYGYTF; CDR3 DNA: TGTGCCAGCAGCTTCAAGACAGATAACTATGGCTACACCTTC; clone size: NA; D gene: NA; V gene: TRBV5-8; J gene: TRBJ1-2
CDR3 protein: CASSPGPDYEQYF; CDR3 DNA: TGTGCCAGCAGCCCAGGGCCAGACTACGAGCAGTACTTC; clone size: NA; D gene: NA; V gene: TRBV7-9; J gene: TRBJ2-7
CDR3 protein: CSVDQTGGRADTQYF; CDR3 DNA: TGCAGCGTGGACCAGACAGGGGGTAGGGCAGATACGCAGTATTTT; clone size: NA; D gene: TRBD1; V gene: TRBV29-1; J gene: TRBJ2-3
CDR3 protein: CASSLTGNPGNTIYF; CDR3 DNA: TGTGCCAGCAGTCTGACAGGGAACCCTGGAAACACCATATATTTT; clone size: NA; D gene: TRBD1; V gene: TRBV6-1; J gene: TRBJ1-3
CDR3 protein: CASSTRTGRGGNTIYF; CDR3 DNA: TGCGCCAGCAGCACTCGGACAGGAAGAGGAGGAAACACCATATATTTT; clone size: NA; D gene: TRBD1; V gene: TRBV5-1; J gene: TRBJ1-3
CDR3 protein: CASSFPTGARVEAFF; CDR3 DNA: TGTGCCAGCAGCTTCCCGACAGGGGCGCGGGTTGAAGCTTTCTTT; clone size: NA; D gene: TRBD1; V gene: TRBV7-9; J gene: TRBJ1-1
CDR3 protein: CASQGSLEQYF; CDR3 DNA: TGTGCCAGTCAGGGTAGTCTCGAGCAGTACTTC; clone size: few; D gene: NA; V gene: TRBV28; J gene: TRBJ2-7
CDR3 protein: CASSSIPGGRDEQYF; CDR3 DNA: TGCGCCAGCAGCTCGATTCCGGGGGGGAGAGACGAGCAGTACTTC; clone size: NA; D gene: TRBD2; V gene: TRBV5-1; J gene: TRBJ2-7
CDR3 protein: CASGFGTGAYNSPLHF; CDR3 DNA: TGTGCTAGTGGTTTTGGTACAGGCGCGTATAATTCACCCCTCCACTTT; clone size: NA; D gene: NA; V gene: TRBV12-5; J gene: TRBJ1-6
CDR3 protein: CASSYSINSLPDTQYF; CDR3 DNA: TGTGCCAGCAGTTACTCGATCAACTCCTTGCCAGATACGCAGTATTTT; clone size: NA; D gene: NA; V gene: TRBV6-5; J gene: TRBJ2-3
CDR3 protein: CASSQRAIGGYTF; CDR3 DNA: TGTGCCAGCAGTCAGCGGGCTATCGGTGGCTACACCTTC; clone size: NA; D gene: NA; V gene: TRBV6-5; J gene: TRBJ1-2
CDR3 protein: CASSQQGRNEQFF; CDR3 DNA: TGTGCCAGCAGTCAACAGGGGCGGAATGAGCAGTTCTTC; clone size: NA; D gene: TRBD1; V gene: TRBV7-9; J gene: TRBJ2-1
CDR3 protein: CAISGWTSGRVSSYNEQFF; CDR3 DNA: TGTGCCATCAGTGGATGGACTAGCGGGAGGGTAAGCTCCTACAATGAGCAGTTCTTC; clone size: NA; D gene: TRBD2; V gene: TRBV10-3; J gene: TRBJ2-1
CDR3 protein: CASSPTEEPEQYF; CDR3 DNA: TGTGCCAGCTCACCGACGGAGGAGCCCGAGCAGTACTTC; clone size: NA; D gene: NA; V gene: TRBV18; J gene: TRBJ2-7
CDR3 protein: CASSETAGNTEAFF; CDR3 DNA: TGTGCCAGCAGTGAAACGGCAGGGAACACTGAAGCTTTCTTT; clone size: once; D gene: NA; V gene: TRBV2; J gene: TRBJ1-1
CDR3 protein: CSSSFARGWAFF; CDR3 DNA: TGTTCCAGCAGCTTTGCTAGGGGCTGGGCTTTCTTT; clone size: few; D gene: NA; V gene: TRBV7-9; J gene: TRBJ1-1
CDR3 protein: CASSPTSGASYEQYF; CDR3 DNA: TGTGCCAGCTCACCGACTAGCGGGGCCTCCTACGAGCAGTACTTC; clone size: NA; D gene: TRBD2; V gene: TRBV18; J gene: TRBJ2-7
CDR3 protein: CASSSPVSYEQYF; CDR3 DNA: TGTGCCAGCAGCTCTCCCGTATCCTACGAGCAGTACTTC; clone size: NA; D gene: NA; V gene: TRBV7-2; J gene: TRBJ2-7